This passage covers 23 T cell receptor beta chains from one sample sequenced in a study of blood T cell repertoires in COVID-19. The table came from immunoSEQ multiplex PCR; TCRdb's copy has only in-frame clones and leaves some out. The table shows 90,000 or so clones, with roughly 90% occurring only once. Sequenced input: peripheral blood. The receptor set was obtained from a man aged 55 to 70 with COVID-19, enrolled during active disease.

This chain uses TRBV5-1 with TRBJ2-1; D not resolved. The ends were cut back, 0 bases at V and 7 bases at J, with 5 bases in the middle. The CDR3 contains 12 residues. CDR1 is SGHRS, CDR2 YFSETQ, per germline. The CDR3 loop reads CASSLDPNEQFF. In nucleotides, the CDR3 is TGCGCCAGCAGCTTGGATCCGAATGAGCAGTTCTTC.

The chain is built from TRBV14 and TRBJ1-2; D is undetermined. Trimming cost V 0 bases and J 1 base, with 9 bases left between them. The CDR3 is 15 amino acids. Looked up from germline, CDR1 is SGHDN and CDR2 is FVKESK. CDR3 sequence reads: CASSQDLSFNYGYTF. The CDR3 bases are TGTGCCAGCAGCCAAGATCTTTCCTTTAACTATGGCTACACCTTC.

This sequence joins TRBV6-2 or TRBV6-3 and TRBJ2-7; 7 nucleotides match TRBD1. Germline assignment: CDR1 MNHEY and CDR2 SVGEGT. CDR3 size: 14 residues. V lost 2 bases, J lost 5 bases, and 6 bases stayed unmatched. The CDR3 sequence: CASSYTGVKNEQYF. Here the CDR3 DNA reads TGTGCCAGCAGTTACACAGGGGTGAAGAACGAGCAGTACTTC.

V and J are TRBV10-3 and TRBJ2-1; D is unresolved. Deletions cut 0 bases from V and 1 base from J, with 10 bases between. The CDR3 has 16 residues. Germline CDR1 ENHRY, CDR2 SYGVKD. The CDR3 DNA reads TGTGCCATCAGTGAGTCGAACTCTAATTCCTACAATGAGCAGTTCTTC. Protein sequence: CAISESNSNSYNEQFF.

This clone was recorded only once. V and J are TRBV29-1 and TRBJ1-2; D remains unclear. The CDR3 spans 12 residues. V was trimmed by 6 bases and J by 3 bases, leaving 11 bases between them. CDR1 and CDR2 (germline): SQVTM, ANQGSEA. The CDR3 is CSVSPHDYGYTF. CDR3 in DNA: TGCAGCGTGAGCCCCCACGACTATGGCTACACCTTC.

The chain recombines TRBV10-1 with TRBJ1-1, with 8 positions matching TRBD1. This CDR3 has 15 amino acids. The germline V gene has CDR1 WNHNN and CDR2 SYGVQD (reference sequence). The ends lost 3 bases at V and 2 bases at J; junction bases unmatched: 5. The DNA of the CDR3 is TGCGCCAGCAGTGACCAGGGGGCGACTAACACTGAAGCTTTCTTT. Residues: CASSDQGATNTEAFF.

The chain has TRBV15 and TRBJ2-7; perhaps TRBD1 as D (6 bases). Between the trimmed V and J ends, which lost 4 bases and 2 bases, there was a span of 18 bases. The CDR3 extends over 16 amino acids. The germline V gene has CDR1 LNHNV and CDR2 YYDKDF (reference sequence). CDR3 in amino acids: CATSTRQDDPPYEQYF. The CDR3 DNA is TGTGCCACCAGCACCAGACAGGATGATCCCCCCTACGAGCAGTACTTC.

The chain employs TRBV30 and TRBJ1-4; 9 bases line up with TRBD1. Trimming took 8 bases from V and 3 from J; bases not matched to a gene: 13. The V gene's germline CDR1 is GTSNPN and CDR2 SVGIG (reference sequence). The CDR3 has 16 residues. The CDR3 here is CALKGTGRVANEKLFF. CDR3 nucleotides: TGTGCCCTAAAGGGGACAGGGCGGGTCGCTAATGAAAAACTGTTTTTT.

The V and J genes are TRBV2 and TRBJ1-5; TRBD1 matches 9 bases. V lost 5 bases, J lost 0 bases, and 5 bases stayed unmatched. In germline, CDR1 is SNHLY, CDR2 FYNNEI. CDR3 size: 16 residues. The CDR3 loop is CASSHRTGVSNQPQHF. The CDR3 DNA follows: TGTGCCAGCAGTCACCGGACAGGGGTTAGCAATCAGCCCCAGCATTTT.

This rearrangement joins TRBV2 to TRBJ1-5; possibly TRBD1 for D (6 bases). Germline values: CDR1 SNHLY, CDR2 FYNNEI. This CDR3 spans 11 amino acids. The V and J ends lost 6 bases and 6 bases respectively, with 6 bases between them. The CDR3 is CASRGGQPQHF. The CDR3, as DNA: TGTGCCAGCAGAGGGGGTCAGCCCCAGCATTTT.

The chain has TRBV30 and TRBJ1-3; no firm D call. This CDR3 region has 15 residues. CDR1 is GTSNPN, CDR2 SVGIG, per germline (reference sequence). Deletions cut 0 bases from V and 4 bases from J, with 13 bases between. The CDR3 DNA reads as TGTGCCTGGAGTGTTAGGAGGGTCTCGGGAAACACCATATATTTT. Its protein product is CAWSVRRVSGNTIYF. The entire variable domain, with the rest obtained from reference TRBV30 and TRBJ1-3, is as follows: SQTIHQWPATLVQPVGSPLSLECTVEGTSNPNLYWYRQAAGRGLQLLFYSVGIGQISSEVPQNLSASRPQDRQFILSSKKLLLSDSGFYLCAWSVRRVSGNTIYFGEGSWLTVV.

The genes are TRBV10-2 and TRBJ1-2; 8 bases align to TRBD1. The germline CDR1 and CDR2 sequences are WSHSY and SAAADI. V was clipped by 6 bases and J by 6 bases; unmatched bases: 6. The CDR3 length is 13 residues. The CDR3 DNA follows: TGCGCCAGCAGACAGGGGGGGATTCATGGCTACACCTTC. Translated: CASRQGGIHGYTF.

In DNA, the CDR3 is TGCGCCAGCAGCTTGGCGGCTAGGGCGGTTGGGAGTGAGCAGTACTTC. Protein: CASSLAARAVGSEQYF. The chain uses TRBV5-1 and TRBJ2-7; a possible D gene is TRBD2 (5 bases). V lost 0 bases and J lost 7, with 20 bases in between. The CDR3 totals 16 residues. Germline loops: CDR1 SGHRS, CDR2 YFSETQ.

The V and J genes are TRBV30 and TRBJ2-7; 8 bases line up with TRBD1. The CDR3 has 14 amino acids. With 4 bases clipped from V and 0 bases from J, the junction kept 5 bases outside the gene matches. Germline CDR1 GTSNPN, CDR2 SVGIG (reference sequence). DNA of the CDR3: TGTGCCTGGACCCCAGGGGGCTACTCCTACGAGCAGTACTTC. As protein: CAWTPGGYSYEQYF. Filled out from reference TRBV30 and TRBJ2-7, the complete variable domain reads SQTIHQWPATLVQPVGSPLSLECTVEGTSNPNLYWYRQAAGRGLQLLFYSVGIGQISSEVPQNLSASRPQDRQFILSSKKLLLSDSGFYLCAWTPGGYSYEQYFGPGTRLTVT.

CDR3 protein: CASSWTSYPYEQYF. CDR3 coding DNA: TGTGCCAGCAGCTGGACTAGCTACCCCTACGAGCAGTACTTC. The chain has TRBV5-6 and TRBJ2-7; 8 bases match TRBD2. The CDR3 runs to 14 residues. V shed 3 bases, J shed 2 bases, and the junction held 4 bases outside the gene matches. Germline assignment: CDR1 SGHDT and CDR2 YYEEEE.

The rearrangement joins TRBV28 to TRBJ1-4; D is undetermined. Germline values: CDR1 MDHEN, CDR2 SYDVKM. Trimming shortened V by 3 bases and J by 8 bases, and 13 bases separated the two germline ends. The CDR3 runs 14 residues. The CDR3, as DNA: TGTGCCAGCAGTTTCTCGGGGAATCGCGAAAAACTGTTTTTT. This gives the protein CASSFSGNREKLFF.

Here the CDR3 reads CASSPRLAAARDGSYNEQFF. DNA for the CDR3: TGTGCCAGCAGCCCGCGACTAGCGGCAGCCCGAGACGGCTCCTACAATGAGCAGTTCTTC. This chain joins TRBV7-6 and TRBJ2-1; 9 bases are a match to TRBD2. Germline trimming cut 5 bases from V and 0 bases from J; bases unmatched to any gene: 17. The CDR3 is 20 residues long. Germline V gene lookup returns CDR1 SGHVS and CDR2 FNYEAQ.

The gene calls are TRBV10-2 and TRBJ1-3, with TRBD1 matching 10 bases. The V segment lost 6 bases and the J segment 1 base; nucleotides outside the gene matches: 6. Germline V gene sequence: CDR1 WSHSY, CDR2 SAAADI. The CDR3 contains 16 residues. CDR3: CASRETGGESGNTIYF. CDR3 DNA sequence: TGCGCCAGCAGGGAGACAGGGGGCGAATCTGGAAACACCATATATTTT.

The rearrangement uses TRBV18 and TRBJ1-2; the D gene is possibly TRBD1 (6 bases). Looked up from germline, CDR1 is KGHSH and CDR2 is LQKENI. The V end lost 2 bases, the J end lost 4 bases, and 8 bases lay between the germline ends. The CDR3 has 13 amino acids. CDR3 in amino acids: CASSPDRSYGYTF. Here the CDR3 DNA reads TGTGCCAGCTCACCAGACAGGTCCTATGGCTACACCTTC.

This clone was found once. The V call is TRBV2, the J call TRBJ2-1; 11 bases line up with TRBD2. The CDR3 length is 13 residues. The germline V gene has CDR1 SNHLY and CDR2 FYNNEI. The ends lost 9 bases at V and 7 bases at J; junction bases unmatched: 5. In DNA form, the CDR3 reads TGTGCCAGACGTACTAGCGGGAGTAATGAGCAGTTCTTC. This codes for CARRTSGSNEQFF.

The J gene is TRBJ2-2, the V gene TRBV6-5, with 7 bases that match TRBD2. Trimming took 10 bases from V and 7 from J; bases not matched to a gene: 9. The CDR3 totals 13 residues. From germline, CDR1 is MNHEY and CDR2 SVGAGI. The CDR3 region is CAILLPGGGELFF. As DNA, the CDR3 is TGTGCCATCTTACTTCCGGGGGGCGGGGAGCTGTTTTTT.

This rearrangement joins TRBV6-5 to TRBJ2-7; 8 bases fit TRBD1. Germline CDR1 MNHEY, CDR2 SVGAGI. Trimming cost V 6 bases and J 5 bases; bases outside gene matches: 6. The CDR3 totals 13 residues. The DNA for the CDR3 is TGTGCCAGCAGGACAGGGGCAGGTAACGAGCAGTACTTC. This encodes CASRTGAGNEQYF.

The chain has TRBV6-5 and TRBJ1-2; D is uncertain. V was pared by 4 bases and J by 4 bases, with 16 bases between. Germline V gene data show CDR1 as MNHEY and CDR2 as SVGAGI. The CDR3 is 15 amino acids. This CDR3 is CASSFPSAGGYGYTF. The CDR3 DNA sequence: TGTGCCAGCAGTTTCCCCTCGGCGGGAGGCTATGGCTACACCTTC.